This TCR beta chain came from a study of shared clonotypes between healthy human individuals. The data were produced by immunoSEQ multiplex PCR, yet TCRdb's version contains in-frame clones alone and is incomplete. The sample contains fewer than 3 million clones, under 95% of which appear only once. Germline values: CDR1 MNHEY, CDR2 SVGAGI. V was pared by 7 bases and J by 5 bases, with 8 bases of the junction left unmatched. The CDR3 sequence is 14 residues long. The genes are TRBV6-5 and TRBJ1-1; 9 positions match TRBD1. The sample consisted of naive CD4+ T cells from PBMCs. Documented subset: CD45RA+ positively selected. The TCR was taken from a man aged 18 to 29 in good health. Some clones in this sample may be carry-over from other donors' samples. In DNA form, the CDR3 reads TGTGCCAGCAATAGGGGACAGGGCCGGACTGAAGCTTTCTTT. Translated, it gives CASNRGQGRTEAFF.